Sequencing of this T cell receptor beta chain was carried out in a study of T cells in Graves' hyperthyroidism and ophthalmopathy. The CDR3 has 11 amino acids. The germline V and J ends were trimmed by 4 bases and 5 bases, with 3 bases remaining between them. Amplification of TCR beta CDR3 regions was performed using RNA transcripts as template. First-round RT-PCR of the TCR CDR3 relied on the HTBI primer set. TCRdb processed the multiplex PCR reads anew with MiXCR; each CDR3 protein has one entry. Of fewer than 450,000 distinct CDR3 sequences listed, approximately 18% are singletons. This clonotype was recorded at least ten times. As yet, its antigen is unknown. Findings and limits, study-wide: Most clonotypes that expanded in the thyroid above 0.001 also showed up in blood.

The clonotype comes from a woman in her 30s with Graves' hyperthyroidism that later progressed to Graves' ophthalmopathy. Sequences were obtained from blood. The J gene is TRBJ2-1, the V gene TRBV12-3 or TRBV12-4; D ambiguous. CDR3 nucleotide sequence: TGTGCCAGCAGTTGGCACAATGAGCAGTTCTTC. It specifies CASSWHNEQFF.